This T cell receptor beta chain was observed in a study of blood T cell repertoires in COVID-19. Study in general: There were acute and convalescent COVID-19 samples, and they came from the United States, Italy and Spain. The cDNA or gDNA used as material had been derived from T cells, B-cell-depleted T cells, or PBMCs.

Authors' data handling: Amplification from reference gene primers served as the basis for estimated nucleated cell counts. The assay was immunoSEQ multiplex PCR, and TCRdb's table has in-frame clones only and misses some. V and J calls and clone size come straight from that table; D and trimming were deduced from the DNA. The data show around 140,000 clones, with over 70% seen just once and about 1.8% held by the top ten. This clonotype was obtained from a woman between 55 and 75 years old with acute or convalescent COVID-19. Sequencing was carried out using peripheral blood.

CDR3 bases: TGTGCCAGCAGTTTCAGGGGCGCAGGAGGCTACACCTTC. Translating gives CASSFRGAGGYTF. This chain connects TRBV28 to TRBJ1-2; a weak D match, TRBD1 (6 bases). The CDR3 is 13 amino acids. The germline CDR1 and CDR2 sequences are MDHEN and SYDVKM. Deletions cut 3 bases from V and 8 bases from J, with 13 bases between.